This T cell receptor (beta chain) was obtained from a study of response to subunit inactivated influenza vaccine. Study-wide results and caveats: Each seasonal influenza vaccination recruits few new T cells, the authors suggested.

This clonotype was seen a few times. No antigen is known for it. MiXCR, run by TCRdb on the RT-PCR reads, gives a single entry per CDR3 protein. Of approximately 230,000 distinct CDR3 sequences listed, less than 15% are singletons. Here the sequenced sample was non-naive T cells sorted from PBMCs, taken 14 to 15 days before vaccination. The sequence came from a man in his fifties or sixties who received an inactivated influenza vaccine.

The DNA of the CDR3 is TGCAGTGCCTCAGATGGCCTTAAAGAGACCCAGTACTTC. As protein: CSASDGLKETQYF. The chain is built from TRBV20-1 and TRBJ2-5; D is undetermined. This CDR3 comprises 13 residues. The V and J ends lost 6 bases and 3 bases respectively, with 14 bases between them. Per the germline V gene, CDR1 is DFQATT and CDR2 is SNEGSKA (reference sequence).